This TCR beta chain is from a study of Ad26.COV2.S vaccination and SARS-CoV-2 variants. V lost 1 base and J lost 5, with 9 bases in between. CDR1 and CDR2 from the germline V gene are SGHVS and FNYEAQ. This CDR3 spans 14 amino acids. Assay used: immunoSEQ multiplex PCR; TCRdb lists only in-frame clones, some missing. Altogether some 370,000 clones are present, roughly four fifths being singletons, with the ten largest covering more than 7%. Treatment noted: roughly 18 received Ad26.COV2.S at low or high dose, single or two shots; roughly five received placebo; per-sample allocation not given. All samples were drawn on day 63, counting from the first vaccine or placebo injection.

Specimen: peripheral blood, collected in a trial of Ad26.COV2.S vaccine versus placebo. This chain uses TRBV7-6 with TRBJ2-1; no clear D gene. The clonotype comes from a person between 18 and 65 years old who received the Ad26.COV2.S COVID-19 vaccine or a placebo. The CDR3 here is CASSLGGRDNEQFF. For the CDR3, the DNA is TGTGCCAGCAGCTTAGGTGGCCGGGACAATGAGCAGTTCTTC.